These T cell receptor beta chains were read from a single sample in a study of T cell repertoires in cytomegalovirus infection. TCRdb reanalysed the reads using MiXCR and keeps one entry per CDR3 protein. The table records about 740,000 distinct CDR3 sequences, less than 40% of them present only once. Sample: PBMCs. Receptor source: a human donor in good health (CMV status not recorded). Some clones in this sample may be carry-over from other donors' samples. Both conserved end residues are part of each CDR3. D genes are given only for firm matches. The size field is filled for only some rows; it gives once, few, many or a size class.

cdr3_nt: TGTGCCAGCAGCTTATTGAGTCCTATTGGGACAGGGAACCGCTATGGCTACACCTTC
cdr3_aa: CASSLLSPIGTGNRYGYTF
clone_size: -
v_call: TRBV7-6
d_call: TRBD1
j_call: TRBJ1-2

cdr3_nt: TGTGCCAGCAGCTTAAGGCGGGAGAGGCCCCTCAGCACAGATACGCAGTATTTT
cdr3_aa: CASSLRRERPLSTDTQYF
clone_size: few
v_call: TRBV11-1
d_call: TRBD2
j_call: TRBJ2-3

cdr3_nt: TGTGCCAGCAGCCCCTGGAGGGCAGCCACCACAGATACGCAGTATTTT
cdr3_aa: CASSPWRAATTDTQYF
clone_size: many
v_call: TRBV7-8
d_call: -
j_call: TRBJ2-3

cdr3_nt: TGCGCCAGCAGCCAAGCCGACAAGACCTATGGCTACACCTTC
cdr3_aa: CASSQADKTYGYTF
clone_size: -
v_call: TRBV4-1
d_call: -
j_call: TRBJ1-2

cdr3_nt: TGTGCCAGTAGTGTACAGGGGCTTGAGCAGTTCTTC
cdr3_aa: CASSVQGLEQFF
clone_size: -
v_call: TRBV19
d_call: TRBD1
j_call: TRBJ2-1

cdr3_nt: TGTGCCAGCAGTTTAAGGGGACAGGGCTTCTCAATTGTTGCGCAGTTCTTC
cdr3_aa: CASSLRGQGFSIVAQFF
clone_size: few
v_call: TRBV28
d_call: TRBD1
j_call: TRBJ2-1

cdr3_nt: TGTGCCAGCAGCTTGCAAGGGAGGATCACAGATACGCAGTATTTT
cdr3_aa: CASSLQGRITDTQYF
clone_size: -
v_call: TRBV5-4
d_call: -
j_call: TRBJ2-3

cdr3_nt: TGCGCCAGCAGCCAAGATGCCAGGGGAATTCGTGATGGCTACACCTTC
cdr3_aa: CASSQDARGIRDGYTF
clone_size: -
v_call: TRBV4-1
d_call: -
j_call: TRBJ1-2

cdr3_nt: TGTGCCAGCTCACCGGAGGACCGAAGAAAACCTGAAGCTTTCTTT
cdr3_aa: CASSPEDRRKPEAFF
clone_size: -
v_call: TRBV18
d_call: -
j_call: TRBJ1-1

cdr3_nt: TGTGCCAGTAGTCTACCGGGACAGCTAAATTCACCCCTCCACTTT
cdr3_aa: CASSLPGQLNSPLHF
clone_size: few
v_call: TRBV19
d_call: TRBD1
j_call: TRBJ1-6

cdr3_nt: TGTGCCAGCAAGATACAGGGAGAGGGTTCACCCCTCCACTTT
cdr3_aa: CASKIQGEGSPLHF
clone_size: -
v_call: TRBV12-3/TRBV12-4
d_call: -
j_call: TRBJ1-6

cdr3_nt: TGTGCCAGCACCACAGGGGGGAGCGCAGATACGCAGTATTTT
cdr3_aa: CASTTGGSADTQYF
clone_size: -
v_call: TRBV12-3/TRBV12-4
d_call: TRBD1
j_call: TRBJ2-3

cdr3_nt: TGTGCCAGTAGTATACGGACAGGGGGCCTCAATGAGCAGTTCTTC
cdr3_aa: CASSIRTGGLNEQFF
clone_size: -
v_call: TRBV19
d_call: TRBD1
j_call: TRBJ2-1

cdr3_nt: TGTGCCAGCAGTCTGATAGGGGTAAACTACGAGCAGTACTTC
cdr3_aa: CASSLIGVNYEQYF
clone_size: -
v_call: TRBV27
d_call: -
j_call: TRBJ2-7

cdr3_nt: TGTGCCAGCAGTTCCCTCGAAAACGCTGAGCAGTACTTC
cdr3_aa: CASSSLENAEQYF
clone_size: -
v_call: TRBV12-3/TRBV12-4
d_call: -
j_call: TRBJ2-7

cdr3_nt: TGTGCCAGTAGTCGCCCCACGACTAGCGGCCCAAGGCCAGATACGCAGTATTTT
cdr3_aa: CASSRPTTSGPRPDTQYF
clone_size: few
v_call: TRBV19
d_call: TRBD2
j_call: TRBJ2-3

cdr3_nt: TGTGCCAGTAGTCCTCCCCAAGCCGGAGGCTACACCTTC
cdr3_aa: CASSPPQAGGYTF
clone_size: few
v_call: TRBV19
d_call: -
j_call: TRBJ1-2

cdr3_nt: TGTGCCAGCAGCTTCCGGGCAAACCAAGAGACCCAGTACTTC
cdr3_aa: CASSFRANQETQYF
clone_size: few
v_call: TRBV7-9
d_call: -
j_call: TRBJ2-5

cdr3_nt: TGTGCCAGTAGTATTAGGGGACAGGGAGGTTCAGGCAGCAATCAGCCCCAGCATTTT
cdr3_aa: CASSIRGQGGSGSNQPQHF
clone_size: -
v_call: TRBV19
d_call: TRBD1
j_call: TRBJ1-5

cdr3_nt: TGTGCCAGCAGCCAGGACAGAAGCTCCTACAATGAGCAGTTCTTC
cdr3_aa: CASSQDRSSYNEQFF
clone_size: many
v_call: TRBV7-2
d_call: -
j_call: TRBJ2-1

cdr3_nt: TGTGCCAGCAGCCAAGTGGGTAGCTCCTACAATGAGCAGTTCTTC
cdr3_aa: CASSQVGSSYNEQFF
clone_size: -
v_call: TRBV4-2
d_call: -
j_call: TRBJ2-1

cdr3_nt: TGCGCCAGCTACGACAGCACCTACGAGCAGTACTTC
cdr3_aa: CASYDSTYEQYF
clone_size: -
v_call: TRBV5-1
d_call: -
j_call: TRBJ2-7

cdr3_nt: TGTGCTAGTGGTTTGGTTTTCGATGAGCAGTTCTTC
cdr3_aa: CASGLVFDEQFF
clone_size: few
v_call: TRBV12-5
d_call: -
j_call: TRBJ2-1

cdr3_nt: TGTGCCAGCAGTTCACGGACAGGGGGGAACACTGAAGCTTTCTTT
cdr3_aa: CASSSRTGGNTEAFF
clone_size: many
v_call: TRBV28
d_call: TRBD1
j_call: TRBJ1-1

cdr3_nt: TGTGCCAGCAGTTCCCTTAGGGCGAAAGGCCCTCGGTCCGGGGAGCTGTTTTTT
cdr3_aa: CASSSLRAKGPRSGELFF
clone_size: -
v_call: TRBV28
d_call: -
j_call: TRBJ2-2

cdr3_nt: TGTGCCAGCAGCTTATACCAGAACACTGAAGCTTTCTTT
cdr3_aa: CASSLYQNTEAFF
clone_size: many
v_call: TRBV7-2
d_call: -
j_call: TRBJ1-1

cdr3_nt: TGTGCCAGCAGTTCACCGGGTGAGGGCAAAAACATTCAGTACTTC
cdr3_aa: CASSSPGEGKNIQYF
clone_size: many
v_call: TRBV7-2
d_call: -
j_call: TRBJ2-4

cdr3_nt: TGTGCCAGCAGGTGGGAACAGGGCCTACCACCGAACACTGAAGCTTTCTTT
cdr3_aa: CASRWEQGLPPNTEAFF
clone_size: -
v_call: TRBV5-5
d_call: -
j_call: TRBJ1-1

cdr3_nt: TGTTCCAGCCTGGCAGGAGGTAATTCACCCCTCCACTTT
cdr3_aa: CSSLAGGNSPLHF
clone_size: -
v_call: TRBV5-6
d_call: -
j_call: TRBJ1-6

cdr3_nt: TGCAGTGCTAAGGGACAGGGTTTCAATCAGCCCCAGCATTTT
cdr3_aa: CSAKGQGFNQPQHF
clone_size: -
v_call: TRBV20-1
d_call: TRBD1
j_call: TRBJ1-5

cdr3_nt: TGTGCCAGCAGCCACGGACAAATCTACACCGGGGAGCTGTTTTTT
cdr3_aa: CASSHGQIYTGELFF
clone_size: -
v_call: TRBV12-3/TRBV12-4
d_call: -
j_call: TRBJ2-2

cdr3_nt: TGCAGCGTTGCCGTAAGTGGGGGCACTGAAGCTTTCTTT
cdr3_aa: CSVAVSGGTEAFF
clone_size: -
v_call: TRBV29-1
d_call: -
j_call: TRBJ1-1

cdr3_nt: TGCAGCGGTTACCGACAGGGGTTGAACACTGAAGCTTTCTTT
cdr3_aa: CSGYRQGLNTEAFF
clone_size: -
v_call: TRBV29-1
d_call: TRBD1
j_call: TRBJ1-1

cdr3_nt: TGTGCCAGCAGCTCGCAGGGGGCAGCTAATGAAAAACTGTTTTTT
cdr3_aa: CASSSQGAANEKLFF
clone_size: few
v_call: TRBV7-9
d_call: TRBD1
j_call: TRBJ1-4

cdr3_nt: TGCAGTGCTAGAGATAGCCTTGCTAGCGGGGGCCCCATGGGTGAGCAGTTCTTC
cdr3_aa: CSARDSLASGGPMGEQFF
clone_size: -
v_call: TRBV20-1
d_call: TRBD2
j_call: TRBJ2-1

cdr3_nt: TGTGCCAGCAGCCCCAGACAGGGACTCCCTGGAGAGACCCAGTACTTC
cdr3_aa: CASSPRQGLPGETQYF
clone_size: -
v_call: TRBV11-2
d_call: -
j_call: TRBJ2-5

cdr3_nt: TGTGCCAGCAGTCAATGGGGGGGGGCGGCGAACTTC
cdr3_aa: CASSQWGGAANF
clone_size: -
v_call: TRBV28
d_call: -
j_call: TRBJ2-4

cdr3_nt: TGTGCCAGCAGTGAGAAGAGCCGAAACACCATATATTTT
cdr3_aa: CASSEKSRNTIYF
clone_size: -
v_call: TRBV2
d_call: -
j_call: TRBJ1-3

cdr3_nt: TGTGCCAGTAGTATGGGACGGCCCCTTGTCGCTGAAGCTTTCTTT
cdr3_aa: CASSMGRPLVAEAFF
clone_size: -
v_call: TRBV19
d_call: -
j_call: TRBJ1-1